This T cell receptor beta chain was captured by sequencing in a study of blood T cells in healthy people across ages. Alongside a J-beta primer mix, a sample-barcoded 5' primer served in a second PCR lasting about 7 to 12 cycles. Every sample produced at least 2.5 million CDR3-containing paired-end reads. TCRdb re-analysed the 5' RACE reads in MiXCR, keeping a single row per CDR3 protein. This repertoire shows about 800,000 distinct CDR3 sequences, just under 25% found once; its top ten account for under 4%. The donors, healthy Caucasians from Russia, were aged about 6 to 100. The CDR3 covers 16 residues. After removal of 2 bases from V and 3 bases from J, the junction contained 7 bases not matched to a gene. Germline V gene data show CDR1 as SGHRS and CDR2 as YFSETQ. These data were also reused for a study on T cells of mothers and their children. According to that study: Reverse transcription into cDNA received all extracted RNA, at approximately 1.4 ug per 15 ul. Versus unrelated pairs, overlap was slightly higher in related mother-child pairs, without reaching significance.

The sequencing sample was made of blood. This receptor was identified in a boy between 10 and 17 years old in good health. The chain carries TRBV5-1 and TRBJ2-3; 9 positions agree with TRBD2. CDR3 region: CASSFGTSLMTDTQYF. The CDR3 coding sequence is TGCGCCAGCAGCTTCGGGACTAGCTTGATGACAGATACGCAGTATTTT.